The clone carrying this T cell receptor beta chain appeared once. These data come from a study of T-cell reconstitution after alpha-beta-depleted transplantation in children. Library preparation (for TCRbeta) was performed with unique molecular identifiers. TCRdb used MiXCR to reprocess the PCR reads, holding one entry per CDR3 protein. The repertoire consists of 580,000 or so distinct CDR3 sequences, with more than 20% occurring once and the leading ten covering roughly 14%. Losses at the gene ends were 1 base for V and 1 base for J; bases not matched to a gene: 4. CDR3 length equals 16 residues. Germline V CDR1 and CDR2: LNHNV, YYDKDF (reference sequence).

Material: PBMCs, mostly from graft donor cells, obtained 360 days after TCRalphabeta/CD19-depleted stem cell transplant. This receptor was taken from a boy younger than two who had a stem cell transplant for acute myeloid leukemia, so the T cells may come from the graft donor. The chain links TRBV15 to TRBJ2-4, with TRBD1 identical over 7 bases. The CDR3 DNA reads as TGTGCCACCAGCAGAGGAGGGGGCGAGGCCAAAAACATTCAGTACTTC. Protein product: CATSRGGGEAKNIQYF.